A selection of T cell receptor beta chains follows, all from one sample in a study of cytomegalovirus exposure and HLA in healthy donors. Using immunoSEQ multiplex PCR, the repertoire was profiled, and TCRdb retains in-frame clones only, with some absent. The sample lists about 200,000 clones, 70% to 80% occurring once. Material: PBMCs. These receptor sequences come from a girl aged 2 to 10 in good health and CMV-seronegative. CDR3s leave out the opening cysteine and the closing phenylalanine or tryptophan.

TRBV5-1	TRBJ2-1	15	ASSFVFGTTAPNEQF
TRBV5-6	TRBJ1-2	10	ASSLVGRGYT
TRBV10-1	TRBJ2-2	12	ASSLLAPAGELF
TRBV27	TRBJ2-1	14	ASSGGSVAGNNEQF
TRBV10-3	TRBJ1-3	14	AISAEGGNSGNTIY
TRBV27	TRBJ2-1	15	ASSWNPLTEGYNEQF
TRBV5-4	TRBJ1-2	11	ASSLGGAGSYT
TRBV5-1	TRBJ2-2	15	ASSWILAQGSTGELF
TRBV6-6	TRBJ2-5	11	ASSEFQQETQY
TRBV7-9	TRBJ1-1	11	ASSNPADTEAF
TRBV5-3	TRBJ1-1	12	ASRQGPLACEAF